This TCR beta chain was sequenced for a study of blood T cell repertoires in COVID-19. Turning to the study itself: COVID-19 samples collected from the United States, Italy and Spain covered acute and convalescent phases. Sample material is recorded as cDNA or gDNA derived from T cells, B-cell-depleted T cells, or PBMCs.

The CDR3 runs 13 residues. Losses at the gene ends were 3 bases for V and 15 bases for J; bases not matched to a gene: 6. CDR1 and CDR2 (germline): LGHDT, YNNKEL (reference sequence). Under the authors' procedure: Cell counts per sample came from amplifying reference gene primers. Sequenced by immunoSEQ multiplex PCR; TCRdb stores in-frame clones only, minus some. V, J and clone size are those of that table, while D and trimming were read from the DNA. This table has around 67,000 clones, 65% to 85% appearing once. This clonotype was sampled from a man between 45 and 60 years old with active COVID-19. The chain joins TRBV3-1 (or the pseudogene TRBV3-2) to TRBJ2-1; 12 nucleotides match TRBD2. Sequenced input: peripheral blood. The CDR3 DNA is TGTGCCAGCAGCCAGGTCCTAGCGGGAGGGAGGTTCTTC. Amino acid sequence: CASSQVLAGGRFF.